This entry lists 26 T cell receptor beta chains sequenced from one sample in a study of blood T cell repertoires in COVID-19. The method was immunoSEQ multiplex PCR; TCRdb's version includes in-frame clones alone and lacks a portion of them. Of 250,000 or so clones detected, over 80% appear once; the ten largest clones hold about 2%. The specimen was peripheral blood. Source of these receptors: a man aged 25-45 years who had recovered from COVID-19.

This rearrangement joins TRBV6-1 to TRBJ1-6; TRBD1 matches at 9 bases. The CDR3 is 16 amino acids. Germline trimming cut 2 bases from V and 10 bases from J; bases unmatched to any gene: 9. Germline V gives CDR1 MNHNS, CDR2 SASEGT. The CDR3 DNA reads TGTGCCAGCAGTGAACCTCCGGGACAGGGATCCTCACCCCTCCACTTT. Protein: CASSEPPGQGSSPLHF.

V and J are TRBV6-6 and TRBJ2-7, with 11 bases matching TRBD1. This CDR3 spans 14 amino acids. V lost 6 bases to trimming and J lost 3 bases; unmatched junction nucleotides: 4. Germline CDR1 is MNHNY and CDR2 is SVGAGI (reference sequence). CDR3 loop: CASSQGQGVYEQYF. The DNA for the CDR3 is TGTGCCAGCAGCCAGGGACAGGGGGTCTACGAGCAGTACTTC.

The CDR3 nucleotides read TGTGCCAGCAGTGAAAGCCTAGCGGGGCACTACAATGAGCAGTTCTTC. Translation gives CASSESLAGHYNEQFF. The chain joins TRBV6-1 to TRBJ2-1; 9 nucleotides line up with TRBD2. The CDR3 is made up of 16 amino acids. Losses at the gene ends were 2 bases for V and 3 bases for J; bases not matched to a gene: 5. The V gene's germline CDR1 is MNHNS and CDR2 SASEGT.

The CDR3 DNA reads TGCGCCAGCAGCCGACAGGGAAGAGGTACTGAAGCTTTCTTT. Translation: CASSRQGRGTEAFF. This chain joins TRBV5-1 and TRBJ1-1, with 7 bases matching TRBD1. CDR1 and CDR2 (germline): SGHRS, YFSETQ. The junction had 8 bases not matched to a gene; V was cut back by 4 bases and J by 5 bases. This CDR3 comprises 14 residues.

V is TRBV12-1 and J is TRBJ2-2; the DNA was not compared with TRBD1, the D call given in the table. TRBV12-1 is a pseudogene locus. The CDR3 is 16 amino acids. In nucleotides, the CDR3 is TGTGCCAGCAGCTTTGAGTCCACAGGGATCACCGGGGAGCTGTTTTTT. Translating gives CASSFESTGITGELFF.

The rearrangement uses TRBV4-2 and TRBJ2-2; 11 nucleotides match TRBD1. The CDR3 consists of 15 residues. Germline V lookup: CDR1 LGHNA, CDR2 YNFKEQ. V shed 6 bases and J 6 bases; nucleotides not matched to a gene: 6. CDR3 DNA: TGTGCCAGCAGTCCGGGACAGGGGGGTGCCGGGGAGCTGTTTTTT. Protein: CASSPGQGGAGELFF.

The rearrangement links TRBV6-5 to TRBJ1-5, with 9 bases identical to TRBD1. This CDR3 has 14 residues. Germline assignment: CDR1 MNHEY and CDR2 SVGAGI. J gave up 5 bases and V 2 bases, and 1 base lay outside the gene matches. The CDR3 loop reads CASSYRTGDQPQHF. The DNA for the CDR3 is TGTGCCAGCAGTTACAGGACAGGGGATCAGCCCCAGCATTTT.

The chain carries TRBV5-1 and TRBJ1-6; no clear D gene. Germline CDR1 SGHRS, CDR2 YFSETQ. Deletions cut 5 bases from V and 8 bases from J, with 14 bases between. The CDR3 totals 14 residues. Written as DNA, the CDR3 is TGCGCCAGCAGGTCAACCCAGATTGATTCACCCCTCCACTTT. It encodes CASRSTQIDSPLHF.

This chain connects TRBV21-1 to TRBJ1-1; the DNA was not used to check the table's D call, TRBD1. TRBV21-1 is a documented pseudogene. The CDR3 is 18 residues long. CDR3: CASSPPTGTGVSRTEAFF. The CDR3 DNA is TGTGCCAGCAGCCCACCGACCGGGACAGGGGTAAGTCGGACTGAAGCTTTCTTT.

The chain uses TRBV5-4 and TRBJ1-3; D is possibly TRBD1 (5 bases). The CDR3 has 16 amino acids. Trimming removed 0 bases at V and 0 bases at J, with 10 bases between. Per the germline V gene, CDR1 is SGHNT and CDR2 is YYREEE (reference sequence). The CDR3 loop is CASSLGQTNSGNTIYF. DNA for the CDR3: TGTGCCAGCAGCTTGGGACAGACCAACTCTGGAAACACCATATATTTT.

The sample holds a few counts of this clone. The rearrangement uses TRBV7-3 and TRBJ2-1, with D tentatively TRBD1 (7 bases). Trimming cost V 5 bases and J 5 bases, with 13 bases left between them. This CDR3 contains 14 residues. Germline V gene data show CDR1 as SGHTA and CDR2 as FQGTGA. The CDR3 DNA is TGTGCCAGCAGCGCCGCGGGACAGAACAATGAGCAGTTCTTC. It encodes CASSAAGQNNEQFF.

This rearrangement joins TRBV2 to TRBJ1-2; D gene uncertain. The CDR3 sequence is 13 residues long. Germline V lookup: CDR1 SNHLY, CDR2 FYNNEI. The ends were cut back, 4 bases at V and 2 bases at J, with 8 bases in the middle. CDR3 protein: CASSVANNYGYTF. The CDR3, as DNA: TGTGCCAGCAGTGTGGCAAACAACTATGGCTACACCTTC.

The CDR3 bases are TGTGCCAGCAGTTTCGAACAGACGATTCAAGAGACCCAGTACTTC. It encodes CASSFEQTIQETQYF. The chain uses TRBV2 and TRBJ2-5; D is undetermined. The V gene's germline CDR1 is SNHLY and CDR2 FYNNEI. Trimming pared 5 bases from V and 2 bases from J, leaving 15 bases between. This CDR3 spans 15 amino acids. The full variable domain, rest sourced from reference TRBV2 and TRBJ2-5, is EPEVTQTPSHQVTQMGQEVILRCVPISNHLYFYWYRQILGQKVEFLVSFYNNEISEKSEIFDDQFSVERPDGSNFTLKIRSTKLEDSAMYFCASSFEQTIQETQYFGPGTRLLVL.

V gene TRBV6-4 combines with J gene TRBJ1-6; the match to TRBD1 covers 8 bases. Losses at the gene ends were 6 bases for V and 6 bases for J; bases not matched to a gene: 13. The CDR3 sequence is 17 residues long. Germline V lookup: CDR1 MRHNA, CDR2 SNTAGT. The CDR3 loop is CASRGQVGTTGNSPLHF. Written as DNA, the CDR3 is TGTGCCAGCAGGGGACAGGTCGGGACGACGGGTAATTCACCCCTCCACTTT.

The chain joins TRBV7-2 to TRBJ2-5; a possible D gene is TRBD2 (5 bases). The V and J ends lost 5 bases and 1 base respectively, with 17 bases between them. The CDR3 covers 16 residues. Germline V gene sequence: CDR1 SGHTA, CDR2 FQGNSA. The CDR3 DNA is TGTGCCAGCAGCCCCCAAATATTAGCGACCCAAGAGACCCAGTACTTC. It yields the protein CASSPQILATQETQYF.

This clone was seen more than once but under ten times. The genes are TRBV2 and TRBJ1-4, with TRBD1 matching 8 bases. V shed 4 bases and J 7 bases; nucleotides not matched to a gene: 5. This CDR3 has 14 residues. Germline V gene lookup returns CDR1 SNHLY and CDR2 FYNNEI. CDR3 DNA sequence: TGTGCCAGCAGTGGCAGGGGGCATTTTGAAAAACTGTTTTTT. This gives the protein CASSGRGHFEKLFF. Combining the CDR3 with reference TRBV2 and TRBJ1-4 gives the whole variable domain EPEVTQTPSHQVTQMGQEVILRCVPISNHLYFYWYRQILGQKVEFLVSFYNNEISEKSEIFDDQFSVERPDGSNFTLKIRSTKLEDSAMYFCASSGRGHFEKLFFGSGTQLSVL.

The chain carries TRBV5-5 and TRBJ2-1; TRBD1 matches 10 bases. Germline V CDR1 and CDR2: SGHKS, YYEKEE (reference sequence). This CDR3 has 15 residues. With 1 base clipped from V and 5 bases from J, the junction kept 3 bases outside the gene matches. CDR3 residues: CASSLFGTGDNEQFF. In DNA form, the CDR3 reads TGTGCCAGCAGCTTGTTCGGGACAGGGGACAATGAGCAGTTCTTC.

This chain links TRBV10-3 with TRBJ1-5, with D maybe TRBD1 (6 bases). The germline V and J ends were trimmed by 4 bases and 4 bases, with 8 bases remaining between them. The CDR3 runs to 13 residues. The germline CDR1 and CDR2 sequences are ENHRY and SYGVKD. CDR3 sequence: CAISATGNQPQHF. The DNA of the CDR3 is TGTGCCATCAGTGCCACAGGGAATCAGCCCCAGCATTTT.

The V and J genes are TRBV6-5 and TRBJ1-2, with D hard to call. Trimming cost V 4 bases and J 8 bases, with 11 bases left between them. Germline CDR1 is MNHEY and CDR2 is SVGAGI. This CDR3 is 12 amino acids long. In nucleotides, the CDR3 is TGTGCCAGCAGTTCCGGAAGGAGCGGCTACACCTTC. Its translation: CASSSGRSGYTF.

The chain uses TRBV25-1 and TRBJ1-1; 7 nucleotides align to TRBD1. The junction had 7 bases not matched to a gene; V was cut back by 4 bases and J by 11 bases. CDR3 length equals 12 residues. From germline, CDR1 is MGHDK and CDR2 SYGVNS. The CDR3 is CASSATGLSAFF. CDR3 in DNA: TGTGCCAGCAGTGCGACAGGGTTGTCGGCTTTCTTT.

This clone was observed once. The chain is built from TRBV19 and TRBJ1-2, with 9 bases matching TRBD1. The ends lost 6 bases at V and 7 bases at J; junction bases unmatched: 6. This CDR3 is 13 amino acids long. Germline V gene lookup returns CDR1 LNHDA and CDR2 SQIVND (reference sequence). DNA of the CDR3: TGTGCCAGTAGCTTACAGGGGGCGCTTGGCTACACCTTC. This sequence encodes CASSLQGALGYTF.

This chain joins TRBV5-4 and TRBJ2-1; 8 nucleotides align to TRBD1. The CDR3 loop spans 17 amino acids. Germline CDR1 SGHNT, CDR2 YYREEE (reference sequence). V trimming: 0 bases; J trimming: 6 bases; junction bases outside the gene matches: 11. The CDR3 DNA sequence: TGTGCCAGCAGCTTGGCCCGGGGGACAGGCCGGGTCAATGAGCAGTTCTTC. It yields the protein CASSLARGTGRVNEQFF.

The CDR3 loop is CASSFQRNTDTQYF. CDR3 coding DNA: TGTGCCAGCAGCTTCCAGCGGAACACAGATACGCAGTATTTT. The V gene is TRBV11-2, the J gene TRBJ2-3, with D possibly TRBD2 on 5 matching bases. The CDR3 is 14 residues long. Germline V CDR1 and CDR2: SGHAT, FQNNGV. The V end was cut by 3 bases, the J end by 2 bases, with 9 bases between.

This clone has a count of ten or more. The chain combines TRBV9 with TRBJ1-6; no reliable D call. This CDR3 region has 14 residues. V was trimmed by 0 bases and J by 7 bases, leaving 8 bases between them. Per the germline V gene, CDR1 is SGDLS and CDR2 is YYNGEE. Written as DNA, the CDR3 is TGTGCCAGCAGCGTAGAGGGAGGGAATTCACCCCTCCACTTT. This gives the protein CASSVEGGNSPLHF.

This clone has a single count. This chain links TRBV12-3 or TRBV12-4 with TRBJ1-3, with D unclear. The CDR3 totals 12 residues. The V end was cut by 6 bases, the J end by 2 bases, with 5 bases between. The CDR3 reads CASRRPGNTIYF. For the CDR3, the DNA is TGTGCCAGCAGGAGGCCTGGAAACACCATATATTTT.

This clone was seen once. This chain joins TRBV5-1 and TRBJ1-2, with a possible D match to TRBD1 (6 bases). CDR1 is SGHRS, CDR2 YFSETQ, per germline. V lost 4 bases and J 4 bases, leaving 20 bases between the germline ends. The CDR3 loop spans 16 amino acids. CDR3 in amino acids: CASSPGTTARSYGYTF. In DNA, the CDR3 is TGCGCCAGCAGCCCAGGGACAACAGCTCGTAGCTATGGCTACACCTTC.